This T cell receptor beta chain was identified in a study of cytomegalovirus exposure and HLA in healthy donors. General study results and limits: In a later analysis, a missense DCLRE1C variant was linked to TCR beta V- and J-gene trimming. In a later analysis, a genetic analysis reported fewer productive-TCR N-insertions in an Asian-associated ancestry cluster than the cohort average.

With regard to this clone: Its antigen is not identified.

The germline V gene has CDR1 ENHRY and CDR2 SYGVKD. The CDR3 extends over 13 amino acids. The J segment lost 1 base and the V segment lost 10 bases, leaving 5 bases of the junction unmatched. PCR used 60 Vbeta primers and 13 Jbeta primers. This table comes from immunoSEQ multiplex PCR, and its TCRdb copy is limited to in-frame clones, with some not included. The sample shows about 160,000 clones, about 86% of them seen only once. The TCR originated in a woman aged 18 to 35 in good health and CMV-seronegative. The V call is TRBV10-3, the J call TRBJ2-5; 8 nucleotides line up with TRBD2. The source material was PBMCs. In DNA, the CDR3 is TGTGCCACTGCGGGGGGCTCCCAAGAGACCCAGTACTTC. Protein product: CATAGGSQETQYF.